The entry below gives a single TCR beta chain sequence along with its context. Its binding antigen is unknown. There are no base qualities to consult, and no much larger clone falls within one base. These data belong to a study of shared clonotypes between healthy human individuals (dated by TCRdb to between 2020 and 2021). Turning to the overall study: The cohort comprised a couple of women and a few men aged 18 to 49 years. For each donor, CD4 naive and CD4 memory were each given three plates, CD8 naive was given two plates, and CD8 memory was given one plate. To estimate repertoire size and how much clonotypes are shared between individuals, the study performed deep sequencing of blood TCR repertoires from roughly five healthy adults. Different laboratories and diverse techniques were used to prepare libraries and sequence TCR repertoires, to increase sequencing depth and limit assay-specific biases. Leukapheresis yielded between about 0.94 and 8.9 billion PBMCs per donor.

The donors were healthy, HIV-negative adults who had no recently reported acute infections or vaccinations. Only Caucasian adults living in Nashville, Tennessee, USA were represented among the donors. Magnetic negative selection was used to enrich CD4+ T cells, after which naive cells were positively selected on CD45RA and the negative fraction became the memory subset. Blood was collected by leukapheresis, and PBMCs were isolated by Ficoll-Histopaque density gradient centrifugation and then cryopreserved in liquid nitrogen vapor phase. Purity and quantity of every magnetically sorted T cell population were checked by analytical flow cytometry. Genomic DNA was isolated from every sorted fraction and measured by UV absorbance on a Nanodrop 2000c. Using the deep immunoSEQ assay, TCR CDR3 regions were amplified from genomic DNA by multiplex PCR. Extracted genomic DNA from each cell subset was distributed evenly across all wells of several immunoSEQ 96-well plates, and each plate was treated as a replicate. For sorted subsets, each replicate PCR was loaded with around 220 ng genomic DNA, equivalent to 25,000 to 35,000 T cell genomes. Purified libraries were quantified with a Qubit 3.0 fluorometer, sized on a Bioanalyzer 2100, and re-quantified with the KAPA Library Quantification kit. Each immunoSEQ 96-well plate was sequenced on its own single-read 150-cycle Illumina NextSeq 550 flow cell. Processing in the source paper ran as follows. The immunoSEQ output contained only junctional sequences without quality scores, so filtering could not match that applied to full-length reads. To assign V/J genes and CDR3, sequences were annotated against IMGT germline references using PyIR, a Python wrapper for IgBLAST v1.9. Any read was removed if the V/J assignment was weak (E-value above 1e-6), the CDR3 was missing, or the read contained stop codons, out-of-frame junctions, or ambiguous translated residues. A V3J clonotype was defined by an identical inferred V gene, J gene, and CDR3 amino acid sequence. Percentage overlap between repertoires was computed as shared unique clonotypes divided by the size of the smaller repertoire. RTK rarefaction, the Chao1 estimator, and Recon v2.1 estimates of unobserved clonotypes were used to assess repertoire richness. OLGA was used to compute generation probabilities for all TCRbeta clonotypes that the gDNA method yielded from a few donors. TCRdb obtained this table from immuneACCESS and retained in-frame rearrangements with V and J assigned. These tables miss some clones; where compared with another copy, unresolved V genes account for less than half of the shortfall, and the remainder is unexplained. V and J calls and clone size follow that table, whereas D and trimming were derived from the DNA. This sample lists 1.4 million to 1.5 million clones; roughly 96% were detected once. Jointly, the top ten make up over 1% of the sample.

Broader findings and caveats from the paper: Sampling was limited to blood, and TCR repertoires in tissue likely differ from TCR repertoires in blood. Naive subsets generally had larger estimated clonotype richness than memory subsets. Sharing across a few donors was observed for about 4.8% of naive CD4, less than 4% of naive CD8, about 2.5% of memory CD4, and less than 0.45% of memory CD8 clonotypes. Clonotypes shared by all four sorted-subset donors showed higher generation probabilities than non-shared clonotypes. Pairwise subsampling indicated that sequencing depth was expected to affect the degree of clonotype sharing among donors. The small number of donors limited the genetic and exposure-history diversity represented. Even with the large sequencing depth, rarefaction of the sorted-subset datasets indicated that sequencing was incomplete.

Including cysteine and phenylalanine, the CDR3 has 16 amino acids. Kept here is only the CDR3 DNA, which spans 48 bases and is read in frame from base 1. The CDR1 and CDR2 encoded by the germline V gene (reference sequence) are SGHNT and YYREEE. Relative to germline, V is missing 3 bases and J is missing 0 bases, with 7 bases of the junction outside any gene match. The V gene is TRBV5-4 and the J gene is TRBJ2-7; TRBD2 matches 9 bases in the middle. The sequence derives from a man aged 25-45 years in good health. Sequencing was done on a sample of naive CD4+ T cells sorted from blood. The sample's cell subset or site label is to be understood as: CD45RA+ positively selected. This receptor carries the CDR3 CASSSPTSGRSYEQYF. The DNA sequence follows: TGTGCCAGCAGCTCGCCGACTAGCGGACGCTCCTACGAGCAGTACTTC.